This T cell receptor (beta chain) came from a study of T cell responses to AZD1222 COVID-19 vaccine. Background on the study: Second-dose recipients at about 4 or about 12 weeks were treated as one pooled group. Findings and caveats of the study: Females made up more of the donors, who were largely white British, and clonal diversity may have come out too low.

The CDR3 is 15 amino acids. J gave up 8 bases and V 2 bases, and 9 bases lay outside the gene matches. Per germline, CDR1 SSHAT and CDR2 FNYEAQ (reference sequence). The table came from immunoSEQ multiplex PCR; TCRdb's copy has only in-frame clones and leaves some out. The table records approximately 100,000 clones, roughly nine tenths of them present only once. To note about this clone: The target antigen is unknown.

The sequenced sample was peripheral blood, obtained on day 0 of AZD1222 vaccination. This TCR was sampled from an adult in good health. The V call is TRBV7-7, the J call TRBJ2-1; 7 positions match TRBD2. Here the CDR3 reads CASSLSTGGIDEQFF. CDR3 nucleotide sequence: TGTGCCAGCAGCTTATCAACGGGAGGAATAGATGAGCAGTTCTTC.